This T cell receptor (beta chain) is drawn from a study of response to subunit inactivated influenza vaccine. TCRdb used MiXCR to reprocess the RT-PCR reads, holding one entry per CDR3 protein. The sample has approximately 700,000 distinct CDR3 sequences, over 11% seen once. Germline CDR1 is SNHLY and CDR2 is FYNNEI. There are 13 residues in the CDR3. Trimming shortened V by 3 bases and J by 1 base, and 6 bases separated the two germline ends. The source is a man over 45 who received an inactivated influenza vaccine. Sequenced here: PBMCs from blood, sampled roughly 15 days before vaccination. The rearrangement links TRBV2 to TRBJ2-5; D not certain. The CDR3 coding sequence is TGTGCCAGCAGTGACTTCGCCCAAGAGACCCAGTACTTC. Protein: CASSDFAQETQYF.